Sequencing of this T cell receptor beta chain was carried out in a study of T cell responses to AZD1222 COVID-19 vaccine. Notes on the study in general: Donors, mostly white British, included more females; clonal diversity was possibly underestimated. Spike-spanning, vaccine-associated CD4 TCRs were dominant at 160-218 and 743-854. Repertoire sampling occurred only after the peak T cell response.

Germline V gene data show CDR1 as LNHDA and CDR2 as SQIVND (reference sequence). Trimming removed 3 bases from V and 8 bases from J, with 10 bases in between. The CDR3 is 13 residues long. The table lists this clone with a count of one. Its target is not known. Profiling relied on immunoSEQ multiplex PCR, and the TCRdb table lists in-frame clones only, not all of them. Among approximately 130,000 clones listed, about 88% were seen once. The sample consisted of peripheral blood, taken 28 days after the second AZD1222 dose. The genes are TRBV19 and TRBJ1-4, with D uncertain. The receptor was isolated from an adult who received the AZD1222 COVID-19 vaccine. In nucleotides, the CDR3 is TGTGCCAGTAGTATGGTGACCGGGGAAAAACTGTTTTTT. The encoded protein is CASSMVTGEKLFF.